This TCR beta chain came from a study of blood T cell repertoires in COVID-19. Study information: PBMCs, B-cell-depleted T cells, or T cells were the source of the cDNA or gDNA that made up the material.

Germline CDR1 reads LNHDA; CDR2 reads SQIVND (reference sequence). This CDR3 region has 14 residues. V was pared by 4 bases and J by 2 bases, with 9 bases between. Per the original methods: Amplification from reference gene primers served as the basis for estimated nucleated cell counts. TCRdb's table, derived via immunoSEQ multiplex PCR, lists solely in-frame clones and lacks some. The V and J calls and clone size were taken over from that table, and D and trimming were inferred from the DNA. The data hold about 48,000 clones, with around 85% observed a single time. V gene TRBV19 combines with J gene TRBJ1-3; perhaps TRBD1 as D (6 bases). The sequence was obtained from a woman aged 55-70 years with acute or convalescent COVID-19. The sequenced sample consisted of peripheral blood. CDR3 protein: CASSTTGTGNTIYF. As DNA, the CDR3 is TGTGCCAGTAGTACAACAGGGACTGGAAACACCATATATTTT.